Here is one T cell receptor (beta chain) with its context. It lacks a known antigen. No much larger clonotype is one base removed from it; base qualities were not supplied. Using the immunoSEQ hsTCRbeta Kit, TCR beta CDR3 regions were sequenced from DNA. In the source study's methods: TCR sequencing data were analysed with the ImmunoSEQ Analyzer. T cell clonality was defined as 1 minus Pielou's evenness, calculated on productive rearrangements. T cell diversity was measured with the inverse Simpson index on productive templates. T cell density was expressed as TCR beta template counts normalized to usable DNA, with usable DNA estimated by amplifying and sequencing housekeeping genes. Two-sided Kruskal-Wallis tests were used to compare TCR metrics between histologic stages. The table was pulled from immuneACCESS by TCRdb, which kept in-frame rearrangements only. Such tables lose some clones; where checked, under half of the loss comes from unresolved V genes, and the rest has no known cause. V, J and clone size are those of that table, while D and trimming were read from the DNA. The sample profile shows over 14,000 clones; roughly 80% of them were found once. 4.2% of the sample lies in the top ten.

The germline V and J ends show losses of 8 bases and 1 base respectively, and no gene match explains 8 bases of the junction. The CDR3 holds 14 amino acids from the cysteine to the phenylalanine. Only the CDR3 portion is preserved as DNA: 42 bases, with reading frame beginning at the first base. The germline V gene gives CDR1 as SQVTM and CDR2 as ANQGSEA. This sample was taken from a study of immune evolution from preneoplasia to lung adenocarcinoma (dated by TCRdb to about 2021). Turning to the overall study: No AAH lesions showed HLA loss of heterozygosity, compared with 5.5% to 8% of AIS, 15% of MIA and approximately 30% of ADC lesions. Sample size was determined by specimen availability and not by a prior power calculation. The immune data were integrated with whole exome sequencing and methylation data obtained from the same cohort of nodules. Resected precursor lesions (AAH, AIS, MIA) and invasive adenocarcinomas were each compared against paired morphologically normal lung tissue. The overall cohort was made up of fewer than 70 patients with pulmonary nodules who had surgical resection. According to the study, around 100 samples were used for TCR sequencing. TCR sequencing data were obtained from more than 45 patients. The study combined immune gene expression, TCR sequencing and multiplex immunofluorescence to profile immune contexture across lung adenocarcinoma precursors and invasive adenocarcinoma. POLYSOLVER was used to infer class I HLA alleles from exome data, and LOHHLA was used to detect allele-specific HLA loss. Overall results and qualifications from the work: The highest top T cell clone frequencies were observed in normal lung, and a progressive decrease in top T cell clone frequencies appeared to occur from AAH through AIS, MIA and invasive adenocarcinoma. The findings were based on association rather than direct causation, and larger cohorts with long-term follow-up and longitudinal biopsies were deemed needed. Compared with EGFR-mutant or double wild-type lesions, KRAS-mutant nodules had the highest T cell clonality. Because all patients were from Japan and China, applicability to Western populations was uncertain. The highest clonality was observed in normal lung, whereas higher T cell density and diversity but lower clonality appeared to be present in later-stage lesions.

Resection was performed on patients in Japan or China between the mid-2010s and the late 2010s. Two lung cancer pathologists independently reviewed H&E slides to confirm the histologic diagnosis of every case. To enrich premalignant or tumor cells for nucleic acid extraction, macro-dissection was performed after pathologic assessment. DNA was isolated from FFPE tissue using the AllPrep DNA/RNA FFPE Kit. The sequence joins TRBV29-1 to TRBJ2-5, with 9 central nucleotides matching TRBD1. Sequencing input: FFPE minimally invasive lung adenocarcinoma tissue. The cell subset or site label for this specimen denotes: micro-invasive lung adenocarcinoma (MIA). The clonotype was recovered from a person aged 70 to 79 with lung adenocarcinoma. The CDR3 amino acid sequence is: CSTTGTGIQETQYF. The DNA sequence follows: TGCAGCACCACCGGGACAGGGATCCAAGAGACCCAGTACTTC. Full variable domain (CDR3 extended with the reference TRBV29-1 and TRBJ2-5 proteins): SAVISQKPSRDICQRGTSLTIQCQVDSQVTMMFWYRQQPGQSLTLIATANQGSEATYESGFVIDKFPISRPNLTFSTLTVSNMSPEDSSIYLCSTTGTGIQETQYFGPGTRLLVL.